This paragraph reports one T cell receptor beta chain. Its cognate antigen is unknown. The CDR3 has 14 residues. Germline V gives CDR1 SGHTA, CDR2 FQGNSA. Trimming at V came to 4 bases and at J to 5 bases, leaving 7 bases not matched to a gene. This specimen comes from a study of vaccination effects on CD4 cells after COVID-19. General observations from the study: In the study, convalescent patients were few, and early post-infection timepoints were absent.

Data came from immunoSEQ multiplex PCR; TCRdb stores just in-frame clones and leaves some out. The sample gives 10,000 or so clones, 65% to 75% of which show up once; 24% is in the top ten. ViraFEST used viral peptide pools to expand antigen-specific CD4+ T cells before sequencing. Culture lasted under 13 days before CD4+ T cell isolation. Vaccine recipients, nucleocapsid antibody negative, had no prior SARS-CoV-2 infection. The sequence was collected from a human donor who received a COVID-19 vaccine. The J gene is TRBJ2-7, the V gene TRBV7-2; 8 nucleotides agree with TRBD2. Sequenced material: CD4+ T cells from PBMCs cultured with HCoV-229E spike peptides, taken before COVID-19 vaccination. As DNA, the CDR3 is TGTGCCAGCAGCTCAATAGCGGGATTGAACGAGCAGTACTTC. Amino acids: CASSSIAGLNEQYF.